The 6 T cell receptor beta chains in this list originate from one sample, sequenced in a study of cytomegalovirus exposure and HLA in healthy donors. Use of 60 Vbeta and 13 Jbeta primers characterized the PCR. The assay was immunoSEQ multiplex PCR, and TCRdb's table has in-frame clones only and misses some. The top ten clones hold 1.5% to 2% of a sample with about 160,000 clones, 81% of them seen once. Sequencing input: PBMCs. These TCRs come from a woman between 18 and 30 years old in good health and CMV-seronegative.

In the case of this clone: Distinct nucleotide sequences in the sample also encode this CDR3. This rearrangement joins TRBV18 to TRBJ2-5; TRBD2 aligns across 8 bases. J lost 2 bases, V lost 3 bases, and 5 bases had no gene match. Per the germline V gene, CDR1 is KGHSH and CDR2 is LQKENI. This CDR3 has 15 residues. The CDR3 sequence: CASSPYGGGQETQYF. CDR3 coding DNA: TGTGCCAGCTCACCGTACGGGGGGGGACAAGAGACCCAGTACTTC.

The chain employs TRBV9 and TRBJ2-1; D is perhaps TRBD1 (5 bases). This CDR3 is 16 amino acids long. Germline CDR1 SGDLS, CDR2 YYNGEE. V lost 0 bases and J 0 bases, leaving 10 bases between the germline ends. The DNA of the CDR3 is TGTGCCAGCAGCGTAGACAGGCTCCTCTCCTACAATGAGCAGTTCTTC. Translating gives CASSVDRLLSYNEQFF.

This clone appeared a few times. CDR3 loop: CASSLESTRTRETQYF. As DNA, the CDR3 is TGTGCCAGCAGCTTAGAATCGACCCGTACTAGGGAGACCCAGTACTTC. V usage is TRBV7-6 and J usage is TRBJ2-5; TRBD2 is a possible D gene (5 bases). V shed 1 base and J shed 5 bases, with 17 bases lying between them. The CDR3 length is 16 residues. CDR1 is SGHVS and CDR2 is FNYEAQ in the germline V gene.

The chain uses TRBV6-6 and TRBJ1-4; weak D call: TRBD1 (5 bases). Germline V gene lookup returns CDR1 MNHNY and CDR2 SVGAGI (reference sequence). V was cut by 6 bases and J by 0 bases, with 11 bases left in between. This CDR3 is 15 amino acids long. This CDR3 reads CASSLDRATNEKLFF. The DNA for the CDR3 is TGTGCCAGCAGCCTCGACAGAGCAACTAATGAAAAACTGTTTTTT.

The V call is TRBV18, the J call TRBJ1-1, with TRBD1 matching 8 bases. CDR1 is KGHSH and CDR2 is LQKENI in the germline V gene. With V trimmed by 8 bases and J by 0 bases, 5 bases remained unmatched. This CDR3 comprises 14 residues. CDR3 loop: CASLRDRMNTEAFF. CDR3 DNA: TGTGCCAGCCTGCGGGACAGGATGAACACTGAAGCTTTCTTT.

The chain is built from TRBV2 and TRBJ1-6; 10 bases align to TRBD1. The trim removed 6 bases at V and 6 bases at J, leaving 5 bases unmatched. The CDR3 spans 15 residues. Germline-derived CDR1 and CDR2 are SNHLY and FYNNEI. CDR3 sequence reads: CASSPRTGGNSPLHF. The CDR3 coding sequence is TGTGCCAGCAGCCCGAGGACAGGGGGTAATTCACCCCTCCACTTT.